Only a few counts were recorded for the clone carrying this T cell receptor (beta chain). Antigen: not known. Time point indicated: persistent/refractory GD, antithyroid drugs over 5 years with positive TRAb. PBMC-extracted RNA yielded the TCR library. The collection involved drawing 7.5 to 9.5 milliliters of peripheral blood into EDTA tubes. The sample belongs to a study of regulatory T cells in long-lasting Graves disease. Study at large: The term persistent Graves' disease signified upward of 5 years on antithyroid drugs with positive TSH receptor antibodies.

Construction of the TCR beta libraries employed iRepertoire HTBI primers in conjunction with Arm-PCR of CDR3 regions. TCRdb itself ran the multiplex PCR reads through MiXCR, one entry per CDR3 protein. The sample carries more than 350,000 distinct CDR3 sequences, about 21% recorded once. The study, taken as a whole, reports: Possibly, too few samples lowered accuracy. Clonotypes that were public and shared totalled 2,500 to 3,500 in persistent patients versus around 1,000 in new patients.

Trimming took 4 bases from V and 0 from J; bases not matched to a gene: 2. The CDR3 runs 13 residues. CDR1 is DFQATT and CDR2 is SNEGSKA in the germline V gene (reference sequence). The rearrangement joins TRBV20-1 to TRBJ1-1, with 7 bases matching TRBD1. The clonotype originates from a female donor with Graves disease. Here the sequenced sample was peripheral blood mononuclear cells (PBMCs), taken when the disease was refractory, from a patient treated with antithyroid drugs. CDR3 protein: CSATGGMNTEAFF. The CDR3 nucleotides read TGCAGTGCTACAGGGGGGATGAACACTGAAGCTTTCTTT.